The clone carrying this TCR beta chain has a handful of counts. Per the original data handling: By means of reference gene primer amplification, nucleated cell counts were estimated. Clones were sequenced by immunoSEQ multiplex PCR, and TCRdb holds only the in-frame ones, with some missing. V, J and clone size derive from that table, while D and trimming were established from the DNA sequence. The sample holds 150,000 to 200,000 clones, about four fifths seen once. These data originate in a study of blood T cell repertoires in COVID-19. This CDR3 contains 15 residues. CDR1 LNHDA and CDR2 SQIVND come from the germline V gene (reference sequence). Trimming removed 6 bases from V and 1 base from J, with 12 bases in between.

The V gene is TRBV19, the J gene TRBJ1-4, with a tentative D call TRBD1 (6 bases). Material: peripheral blood. This TCR was sampled from a man in his fifties or sixties with acute or convalescent COVID-19. The DNA of the CDR3 is TGTGCCAGTAGAGAAACAGGGATAACTAATGAAAAACTGTTTTTT. Protein product: CASRETGITNEKLFF.